This TCR beta chain derives from a study of cytomegalovirus exposure and HLA in healthy donors (dated by TCRdb to the late 2010s). General notes on the study: According to a later analysis, one platform produced both the 110 or so validation repertoires and the 550 to 800 repertoires of the first cohort. The study aimed to test whether cataloging public T cell receptors could reveal signatures of past pathogen exposure. Along with the roughly 670-subject first cohort, a separate validation cohort of roughly 110 different subjects was used. To predict cytomegalovirus infection status, the study combined high-throughput TCR immunosequencing, statistical association of individual TCRs with disease status, and machine learning.

This clone was seen only a few times. The clone's antigen remains unknown. No base quality values were provided; no much bigger clone lies one nucleotide off. The library was generated by the immunoSEQ multiplex PCR assay. The paper's data handling went like this. To diagnose cytomegalovirus status from the catalog of TCR beta chain sequences, a statistical classification framework was built. Sourced from immuneACCESS, this table was stored by TCRdb with only in-frame sequences that have V and J called. A share of the clones is absent; for the studies checked, an unresolved V gene accounts for under half, and the remainder has no known explanation. V and J calls and clone size follow that table, whereas D and trimming were derived from the DNA. This sample gives approximately 300,000 clones in total; more than 80% of them show up just once. The biggest ten clones account for about 0.8% of the sample.

Separate from the approximately 700-subject first cohort, the validation cohort of more than 90 subjects was the group to which the donors belonged. The CDR3 runs 14 amino acids, cysteine and phenylalanine included. Only the CDR3 region is kept as DNA, spanning 42 bases read in frame from base 1. V and J are truncated by 3 bases and 7 bases respectively, leaving an intervening sequence of 16 bases. The germline V gene specifies SGDLS as CDR1 and YYNGEE as CDR2. The research as a whole found: In vitro tests confirmed that a few of the cytomegalovirus-associated TCR beta chains recognize cytomegalovirus antigens. All 120 or so repertoires were used to score co-occurrence in the validation cohort in a later analysis, because that analysis had no HLA typing for the cohort. The authors suggested that the approach could potentially be extended to other disease states and immunological phenotypes. A total of 150 to 200 TCR beta chains were listed by the study as associated with cytomegalovirus. While some public TCRs were present in many individuals, most TCR sequences turned up only very rarely across donors. Cytomegalovirus status was reported to be diagnosed by the classifier with high specificity and sensitivity in both the original and validation cohorts. In a later analysis, TCRs clustered in the first cohort were found to also tend to co-occur in the roughly 110 validation repertoires, with 94% of cluster scores above 0.

The chain is encoded by TRBV9 joined to TRBJ1-2; perhaps TRBD1 is the D gene, with 5 bases matching. The specimen sequenced was PBMCs. The clonotype originates from a woman aged 18-29 years in good health and CMV-seronegative. The CDR3 region reads CASSAAGRVSGYTF. The DNA sequence is given as TGTGCCAGCAGCGCCGCCGGCAGGGTGAGTGGCTACACCTTC. Reference TRBV9 and TRBJ1-2 proteins supply the regions before and after the CDR3; the full variable domain is: DSGVTQTPKHLITATGQRVTLRCSPRSGDLSVYWYQQSLDQGLQFLIQYYNGEERAKGNILERFSAQQFPDLHSELNLSSLELGDSALYFCASSAAGRVSGYTFGSGTRLTVV.